These 3 T cell receptor beta chains were all obtained from the same sample, sequenced in a study of neurological immune-mediated disorders. TCRdb re-called the 5' RACE reads with MiXCR, one entry per CDR3 protein. The sample shows about 18,000 distinct CDR3 sequences, 27% of them seen only once. Sequencing was performed on PBMCs. The receptors derive from a man aged 50-59 years with HTLV-1-associated myelopathy (HAM/TSP).

The chain carries TRBV5-1 and TRBJ2-1; 9 nucleotides align to TRBD2. From germline, CDR1 is SGHRS and CDR2 YFSETQ. This CDR3 comprises 14 residues. V gave up 4 bases and J gave up 7 bases; unmatched junction bases: 6. This chain's CDR3 is CASSVSGGINEQFF. The CDR3, as DNA: TGCGCCAGCAGCGTAAGCGGGGGGATTAATGAGCAGTTCTTC.

This chain joins TRBV29-1 and TRBJ2-5; D unresolved. Trimming stripped 4 bases from V and 5 bases from J, with 20 bases between. Germline V gives CDR1 SQVTM, CDR2 ANQGSEA. This CDR3 has 15 residues. In nucleotides, the CDR3 is TGCAGCGTTGTCGGAGTAGTCGGGCCTAGGGAGACCCAGTACTTC. The encoded protein is CSVVGVVGPRETQYF. The full variable domain, in which reference TRBV29-1 and TRBJ2-5 provide the parts outside the CDR3, is SAVISQKPSRDICQRGTSLTIQCQVDSQVTMMFWYRQQPGQSLTLIATANQGSEATYESGFVIDKFPISRPNLTFSTLTVSNMSPEDSSIYLCSVVGVVGPRETQYFGPGTRLLVL.

This clonotype was counted a few times. The chain combines TRBV2 with TRBJ2-7; 15 bases line up with TRBD2. The CDR3 extends over 18 amino acids. Trimming cost V 2 bases and J 0 bases; bases outside gene matches: 5. Germline CDR1 and CDR2: SNHLY and FYNNEI. The CDR3 DNA sequence: TGTGCCAGCAGTGAAAGGACTAGCGGGAGGGGGGGCTCCTACGAGCAGTACTTC. Translation: CASSERTSGRGGSYEQYF.